This T cell receptor (beta chain) emerged from a study of blood T cell repertoires in COVID-19. Profiled with immunoSEQ multiplex PCR; TCRdb holds only in-frame clones, not every one. The table has around 240,000 clones, over 75% seen once. The CDR3 consists of 15 residues. The V end lost 4 bases, the J end lost 1 base, and 10 bases lay between the germline ends. Per the germline V gene, CDR1 is MDHEN and CDR2 is SYDVKM. The J gene is TRBJ2-2, the V gene TRBV28, with D maybe TRBD2 (5 bases). The sequence was obtained from a woman in her 50s who had recovered from COVID-19. Sequencing was done on a sample of PBMCs or T cells enriched from blood (not recorded which). CDR3 sequence reads: CASSSRTLNTGELFF. The CDR3 nucleotides are TGTGCCAGCAGTTCGAGGACTCTGAACACCGGGGAGCTGTTTTTT.